Reported below is one T cell receptor (beta chain). Its antigen is unknown. Germline loops: CDR1 SGHRS, CDR2 YFSETQ. V lost 4 bases, J lost 4 bases, and 9 bases stayed unmatched. CDR3 length: 15 amino acids. The entry originates in a study of cytomegalovirus exposure and HLA in healthy donors. Whole-study findings and limits: The study listed around 150 cytomegalovirus-associated TCR beta chains. The productive fraction for most TCR beta V segments was about 90% or about 30% in an earlier analysis.

It was with 60 Vbeta and 13 Jbeta primers that the PCR ran. Clones were sequenced by immunoSEQ multiplex PCR, and TCRdb holds only the in-frame ones, with some missing. The sample has 130,000 or so clones; just under 85% are singletons. The receptor was isolated from a woman aged 40 to 50 in good health and CMV-seronegative. Sequencing was carried out using PBMCs. The genes are TRBV5-1 and TRBJ1-1, with 8 bases aligning to TRBD1. CDR3 DNA sequence: TGCGCCAGCAGCCTTATCGCAGACAGGGGCACTGAAGCTTTCTTT. This gives the protein CASSLIADRGTEAFF.